The 25 T cell receptor beta chains presented below share a single source sample, sequenced in a study of blood T cell repertoires in COVID-19. Libraries were prepared by immunoSEQ multiplex PCR; TCRdb keeps only in-frame clonotypes and omits some of them. The data show approximately 220,000 clones, approximately 88% seen once. The specimen sequenced was PBMCs or T cells enriched from blood (not recorded which). The receptors stem from a woman in her twenties or thirties with acute COVID-19.

The V and J genes are TRBV18 and TRBJ1-1; D remains unclear. Trimming cost V 3 bases and J 1 base, with 21 bases left between them. This CDR3 has 18 amino acids. Germline V CDR1 and CDR2: KGHSH, LQKENI. As DNA, the CDR3 is TGTGCCAGCTCACCCCTGATAGCTGCTCTGCGGGAGAACACTGAAGCTTTCTTT. Amino acid sequence: CASSPLIAALRENTEAFF.

This clone was seen just once. The chain couples TRBV10-1 to TRBJ2-5; possibly TRBD2 for D (6 bases). The V end lost 2 bases, the J end lost 9 bases, and 19 bases lay between the germline ends. Germline V CDR1 and CDR2: WNHNN, SYGVQD (reference sequence). The CDR3 has 15 residues. CDR3 sequence: CASSEGGIFSGAQYF. The CDR3 bases are TGCGCCAGCAGTGAGGGGGGGATTTTTTCCGGGGCCCAGTACTTC.

V is TRBV19 and J is TRBJ2-5; 12 positions agree with TRBD2. There are 17 residues in the CDR3. CDR1 and CDR2 (germline): LNHDA, SQIVND (reference sequence). The V and J ends lost 6 bases and 4 bases, in that order; junction bases with no gene match: 12. CDR3 sequence (DNA): TGTGCCAGTAGGCGATCACTAGCGGGGGGCCCCGGAGAGACCCAGTACTTC. The encoded protein is CASRRSLAGGPGETQYF.

The chain uses TRBV19 and TRBJ1-4; the D is unclear. The V end was cut by 7 bases, the J end by 4 bases, with 10 bases between. Per germline, CDR1 LNHDA and CDR2 SQIVND (reference sequence). This CDR3 has 13 amino acids. The CDR3 reads CASTVQLNEKLFF. As DNA, the CDR3 is TGTGCCAGTACGGTACAGCTTAATGAAAAACTGTTTTTT.

The V and J genes are TRBV30 and TRBJ1-1; a weak D match, TRBD1 (5 bases). Germline V gene lookup returns CDR1 GTSNPN and CDR2 SVGIG (reference sequence). V gave up 6 bases and J gave up 6 bases, with 17 bases separating them. This CDR3 has 13 residues. The CDR3 sequence is CACLRKGRAEAFF. Written as DNA, the CDR3 is TGTGCCTGCCTAAGAAAGGGGAGGGCTGAAGCTTTCTTT.

The chain recombines TRBV3-1 (or the pseudogene TRBV3-2) with TRBJ2-5; TRBD1 matches 9 bases. CDR3 length equals 15 residues. The V gene's germline CDR1 is LGHDT and CDR2 YNNKEL (reference sequence). Trimming at V came to 4 bases and at J to 2 bases, leaving 5 bases not matched to a gene. CDR3 in DNA: TGTGCCAGCAGCCTCAGGACAGGGGCACAAGAGACCCAGTACTTC. It yields the protein CASSLRTGAQETQYF.

The chain employs TRBV19 and TRBJ1-5, with D unresolved. Trimming stripped 7 bases from V and 1 base from J, with 11 bases between. This CDR3 contains 14 residues. Germline CDR1 and CDR2: LNHDA and SQIVND (reference sequence). CDR3 loop: CASKYLESNQPQHF. CDR3 DNA: TGTGCCAGTAAGTACTTGGAGAGCAATCAGCCCCAGCATTTT.

V gene TRBV4-2 combines with J gene TRBJ2-2, with 9 bases fitting TRBD1. The CDR3 is 15 residues long. Germline lookup yields CDR1 LGHNA and CDR2 YNFKEQ. The V segment lost 1 base and the J segment 4 bases; nucleotides outside the gene matches: 1. For the CDR3, the DNA is TGTGCCAGCAGCCAAGGGACAGGGGTCACCGGGGAGCTGTTTTTT. Residues: CASSQGTGVTGELFF.

V is TRBV4-1 and J is TRBJ1-5, with a weak D call TRBD1 (5 bases). V was cut by 2 bases and J by 9 bases, with 14 bases left in between. Germline-derived CDR1 and CDR2 are MGHRA and YSYEKL. This CDR3 is 14 amino acids long. The CDR3 DNA reads as TGCGCCAGCAGCCAACGGGGGTCCTGGACGCCCCAGCATTTT. Encoded protein: CASSQRGSWTPQHF.

J is TRBJ2-1 and V is TRBV30; D is perhaps TRBD1 (5 bases). With 0 bases removed from V and 5 bases from J, the gap between germline ends came to 8 bases. The germline gives CDR1 GTSNPN, CDR2 SVGIG (reference sequence). The CDR3 spans 13 residues. In nucleotides, the CDR3 is TGTGCCTGGAGTGTACAGGCAGACAATGAGCAGTTCTTC. It translates to CAWSVQADNEQFF.

This chain joins TRBV24-1 and TRBJ1-4; D call uncertain. Germline V gives CDR1 KGHDR, CDR2 SFDVKD. Trimming took off 9 bases at V and 8 bases at J, with 9 bases between the two ends. The CDR3 covers 11 residues. CDR3 bases: TGTGCCACCTTGCGAGGGGAAAAACTGTTTTTT. This gives the protein CATLRGEKLFF.

The CDR3 region has the DNA TGTGCCAGCAGCTTCCGGGACTTAAACTATGGCTACACCTTC. Its translation: CASSFRDLNYGYTF. The gene calls are TRBV9 and TRBJ1-2, with D possibly TRBD1 on 5 matching bases. The CDR3 covers 14 residues. Germline assignment: CDR1 SGDLS and CDR2 YYNGEE. The ends were cut back, 4 bases at V and 2 bases at J, with 12 bases in the middle. Drawing the rest from reference TRBV9 and TRBJ1-2, the complete variable domain is DSGVTQTPKHLITATGQRVTLRCSPRSGDLSVYWYQQSLDQGLQFLIQYYNGEERAKGNILERFSAQQFPDLHSELNLSSLELGDSALYFCASSFRDLNYGYTFGSGTRLTVV.

The rearrangement joins TRBV10-2 to TRBJ1-1; no firm D call. Germline values: CDR1 WSHSY, CDR2 SAAADI. The CDR3 extends over 14 amino acids. V lost 6 bases and J lost 0, with 11 bases in between. The DNA of the CDR3 is TGCGCCAGCAGGCTACAGCTCATGAACACTGAAGCTTTCTTT. This codes for CASRLQLMNTEAFF.

The gene calls are TRBV11-3 and TRBJ2-2; 9 nucleotides match TRBD1. V lost 0 bases and J lost 7; bases outside the gene matches: 18. The length of the CDR3 is 20 residues. In germline, CDR1 is SGHNT, CDR2 YENEEA. The CDR3 sequence: CASSLDQALPGQGPIGELFF. CDR3 bases: TGTGCCAGCAGCTTAGACCAAGCTCTCCCGGGACAGGGTCCGATCGGGGAGCTGTTTTTT.

The genes are TRBV7-9 and TRBJ2-7, with 12 bases aligning to TRBD2. Per the germline V gene, CDR1 is SEHNR and CDR2 is FQNEAQ (reference sequence). Unmatched junction bases numbered 11, after V lost 4 bases and J lost 4 bases. This CDR3 contains 17 residues. The CDR3 region has the DNA TGTGCCAGCAGCTCCAGCACTCGACTAGCGGGGGATTACGAGCAGTACTTC. The encoded protein is CASSSSTRLAGDYEQYF.

The chain recombines TRBV7-2 with TRBJ1-2, with a possible D match to TRBD1 (5 bases). The germline gives CDR1 SGHTA, CDR2 FQGNSA. The germline V and J ends were trimmed by 5 bases and 4 bases, with 17 bases remaining between them. The CDR3 loop spans 15 amino acids. Here the CDR3 reads CASSTFGGVGYGYTF. DNA of the CDR3: TGTGCCAGCAGCACCTTCGGGGGGGTTGGCTATGGCTACACCTTC.

This chain joins TRBV18 and TRBJ2-6, with TRBD1 matching 7 bases. The CDR3 consists of 19 residues. Unmatched junction bases numbered 15, after V lost 3 bases and J lost 4 bases. Per germline, CDR1 KGHSH and CDR2 LQKENI. CDR3 sequence reads: CASSPSLGQPVRGANVLTF. Written as DNA, the CDR3 is TGTGCCAGCTCACCTTCTTTGGGACAGCCAGTCAGAGGGGCCAACGTCCTGACTTTC.

The chain joins TRBV6-2 or TRBV6-3 to TRBJ2-7; TRBD1 matches at 7 bases. The CDR3 runs to 13 residues. The trim removed 5 bases at V and 3 bases at J, leaving 4 bases unmatched. The germline V gene encodes CDR1 MNHEY and CDR2 SVGEGT. In DNA, the CDR3 is TGTGCCAGCAGTACCGGGACAGACTACGAGCAGTACTTC. It is translated as CASSTGTDYEQYF.

The CDR3 loop reads CAISGGHTEAFF. Written as DNA, the CDR3 is TGTGCCATCAGTGGGGGGCACACTGAAGCTTTCTTT. The chain combines TRBV10-3 with TRBJ1-1; tentatively, D is TRBD1 (6 bases). This CDR3 has 12 amino acids. The V and J ends lost 4 bases and 3 bases respectively, with 6 bases between them. Germline V CDR1 and CDR2: ENHRY, SYGVKD.

The chain is built from TRBV6-5 and TRBJ2-7; TRBD1 agrees at 8 bases. Trimming at V came to 10 bases and at J to 5 bases, leaving 16 bases not matched to a gene. CDR1 is MNHEY, CDR2 SVGAGI, per germline. The CDR3 loop spans 15 amino acids. CDR3: CATPKAGTGRHEQYF. The CDR3 nucleotides are TGTGCCACCCCAAAGGCCGGGACAGGTCGGCACGAGCAGTACTTC.

The chain carries TRBV18 and TRBJ1-1; a weak D match, TRBD1 (6 bases). The CDR3 extends over 16 amino acids. CDR1 is KGHSH, CDR2 LQKENI, per germline. V lost 4 bases and J lost 4, with 19 bases in between. The CDR3 here is CASSLQDPGAVTEAFF. Here the CDR3 DNA reads TGTGCCAGCTCACTCCAAGACCCAGGGGCGGTCACTGAAGCTTTCTTT.

This clone showed up just a few times. J is TRBJ1-5 and V is TRBV27; the D gene is possibly TRBD1 (5 bases). Germline values: CDR1 MNHEY, CDR2 SMNVEV (reference sequence). Trimming left V 6 bases short and J 0 bases short, with 21 bases between. This CDR3 spans 18 amino acids. The CDR3 is CASSREGGSWYSNQPQHF. The CDR3 nucleotides are TGTGCCAGCAGCAGGGAGGGAGGGAGTTGGTATAGCAATCAGCCCCAGCATTTT.

This clone has only a few counts. This sample includes further DNA sequences coding for the same CDR3. The rearrangement uses TRBV5-1 and TRBJ1-6; 8 bases align to TRBD1. The length of the CDR3 is 14 residues. Germline CDR1 reads SGHRS; CDR2 reads YFSETQ. The ends lost 3 bases at V and 10 bases at J; junction bases unmatched: 6. The chain's CDR3 is CASSSGQGGSPLHF. In DNA, the CDR3 is TGCGCCAGCAGCTCAGGACAGGGTGGCTCACCCCTCCACTTT. Full variable domain (outside the CDR3, taken from reference TRBV5-1 and TRBJ1-6): KAGVTQTPRYLIKTRGQQVTLSCSPISGHRSVSWYQQTPGQGLQFLFEYFSETQRNKGNFPGRFSGRQFSNSRSEMNVSTLELGDSALYLCASSSGQGGSPLHFGNGTRLTVT.

The V call is TRBV11-2, the J call TRBJ1-1; D unclear. The V end lost 4 bases, the J end lost 5 bases, and 14 bases lay between the germline ends. CDR1 is SGHAT, CDR2 FQNNGV, per germline. The CDR3 spans 14 residues. CDR3 nucleotides: TGTGCCAGCAGCTCCACCGAGGGTGGGACTGAAGCTTTCTTT. This encodes CASSSTEGGTEAFF.

The rearrangement joins TRBV10-1 to TRBJ1-5; 8 bases match TRBD1. Germline V gene sequence: CDR1 WNHNN, CDR2 SYGVQD (reference sequence). This CDR3 spans 13 amino acids. V dropped 6 bases and J dropped 5; count of bases not matched to a gene: 3. The CDR3 loop is CASSLTGDQPQHF. CDR3 sequence (DNA): TGCGCCAGCAGCCTGACAGGGGATCAGCCCCAGCATTTT.